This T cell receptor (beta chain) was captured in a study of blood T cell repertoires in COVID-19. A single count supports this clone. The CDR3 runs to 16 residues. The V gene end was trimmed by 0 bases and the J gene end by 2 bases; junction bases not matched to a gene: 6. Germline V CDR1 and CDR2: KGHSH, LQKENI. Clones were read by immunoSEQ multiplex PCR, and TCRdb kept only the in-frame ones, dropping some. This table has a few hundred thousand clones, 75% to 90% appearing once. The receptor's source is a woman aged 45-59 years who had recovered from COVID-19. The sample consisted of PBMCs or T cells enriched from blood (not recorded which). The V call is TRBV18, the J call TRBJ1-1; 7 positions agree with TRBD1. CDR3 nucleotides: TGTGCCAGCTCACCACCGAGGGGGCTTTCAAACACTGAAGCTTTCTTT. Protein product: CASSPPRGLSNTEAFF.